A single sample gave rise to the 10 T cell receptor beta chains below, sequenced in a study of cytomegalovirus exposure and HLA in healthy donors. Measured with immunoSEQ multiplex PCR; TCRdb has only the in-frame clones, and not every one. Here the sample spans about 120,000 clones, roughly 90% being singletons. Sequencing was performed on PBMCs. All receptors derive from a woman aged 18-29 years in good health and CMV-seropositive.

This clone was picked up one time. The gene calls are TRBV29-1 and TRBJ2-1; 8 bases agree with TRBD1. V shed 7 bases and J 5 bases; nucleotides not matched to a gene: 7. The CDR3 is made up of 13 amino acids. Looked up from germline, CDR1 is SQVTM and CDR2 is ANQGSEA. This chain's CDR3 is CSADRVNHNEQFF. In nucleotides, the CDR3 is TGCAGCGCGGACAGGGTAAACCACAATGAGCAGTTCTTC.

The chain links TRBV18 to TRBJ1-1; 8 nucleotides align to TRBD1. The V segment lost 4 bases and the J segment 0 bases; nucleotides outside the gene matches: 7. Germline V gene sequence: CDR1 KGHSH, CDR2 LQKENI. CDR3 length: 16 residues. The DNA for the CDR3 is TGTGCCAGCTCACTCGGACAGGGCAGCATGAACACTGAAGCTTTCTTT. Residues: CASSLGQGSMNTEAFF.

The chain combines TRBV27 with TRBJ1-2; 8 nucleotides line up with TRBD1. The CDR3 consists of 15 residues. Germline CDR1 is MNHEY and CDR2 is SMNVEV (reference sequence). The ends lost 3 bases at V and 4 bases at J; junction bases unmatched: 7. The CDR3 loop reads CASSFQDRGIYGYTF. DNA of the CDR3: TGTGCCAGCAGTTTCCAAGACAGGGGCATCTATGGCTACACCTTC.

The chain recombines TRBV30 with TRBJ1-1; unclear D gene. The CDR3 sequence is 11 residues long. V lost 5 bases, J lost 4 bases, and 8 bases lay in between. CDR1 and CDR2 from the germline V gene are GTSNPN and SVGIG (reference sequence). CDR3 sequence: CAWCAITEAFF. CDR3 bases: TGTGCCTGGTGCGCCATCACTGAAGCTTTCTTT.

The J gene is TRBJ1-2, the V gene TRBV15, with 10 bases aligning to TRBD1. This CDR3 is 16 amino acids long. Losses at the gene ends were 1 base for V and 0 bases for J; bases not matched to a gene: 2. Germline assignment: CDR1 LNHNV and CDR2 YYDKDF (reference sequence). CDR3 sequence reads: CATSRGTGGSNYGYTF. The CDR3 DNA is TGTGCCACCAGCAGAGGGACAGGGGGATCTAACTATGGCTACACCTTC.

The chain links TRBV10-1 to TRBJ2-3; 8 nucleotides align to TRBD1. Germline assignment: CDR1 WNHNN and CDR2 SYGVQD (reference sequence). This CDR3 region has 15 residues. The ends lost 0 bases at V and 3 bases at J; junction bases unmatched: 2. CDR3 DNA sequence: TGCGCCAGCAGTGAGTCCTGGACAGGGACAGATACGCAGTATTTT. Encoded protein: CASSESWTGTDTQYF.

This chain uses TRBV5-4 with TRBJ2-7; TRBD2 matches 9 bases. The CDR3 is 14 amino acids. Germline-derived CDR1 and CDR2 are SGHNT and YYREEE (reference sequence). Trimming at V came to 3 bases and at J to 6 bases, leaving 7 bases not matched to a gene. CDR3 sequence: CASSSAGGQVEQYF. Written as DNA, the CDR3 is TGTGCCAGCAGCTCAGCGGGGGGTCAGGTCGAGCAGTACTTC.

This sequence joins TRBV18 and TRBJ2-6, with D maybe TRBD1 (6 bases). Trimming left V 4 bases short and J 3 bases short, with 10 bases between. The CDR3 spans 15 residues. The germline V gene encodes CDR1 KGHSH and CDR2 LQKENI. The CDR3 here is CASSLQGYGANVLTF. CDR3 nucleotide sequence: TGTGCCAGCTCACTACAGGGTTATGGGGCCAACGTCCTGACTTTC. Full variable domain (rest looked up from reference TRBV18 and TRBJ2-6): NAGVMQNPRHLVRRRGQEARLRCSPMKGHSHVYWYRQLPEEGLKFMVYLQKENIIDESGMPKERFSAEFPKEGPSILRIQQVVRGDSAAYFCASSLQGYGANVLTFGAGSRLTVL.

V and J are TRBV5-4 and TRBJ2-7, with 9 bases aligning to TRBD2. CDR3 length: 17 residues. Germline lookup yields CDR1 SGHNT and CDR2 YYREEE (reference sequence). J lost 0 bases, V lost 1 base, and 8 bases had no gene match. The CDR3: CASSLFSGSPRSYEQYF. The DNA of the CDR3 is TGTGCCAGCAGCTTGTTTAGCGGGAGTCCCCGCTCCTACGAGCAGTACTTC.

The rearrangement uses TRBV18 and TRBJ1-3; D might be TRBD1 (5 bases). Trimming cost V 0 bases and J 0 bases, with 9 bases left between them. The CDR3 is made up of 16 amino acids. Germline V CDR1 and CDR2: KGHSH, LQKENI. CDR3 sequence (DNA): TGTGCCAGCTCACCACCTGGGGCCACCTCTGGAAACACCATATATTTT. Protein sequence: CASSPPGATSGNTIYF.